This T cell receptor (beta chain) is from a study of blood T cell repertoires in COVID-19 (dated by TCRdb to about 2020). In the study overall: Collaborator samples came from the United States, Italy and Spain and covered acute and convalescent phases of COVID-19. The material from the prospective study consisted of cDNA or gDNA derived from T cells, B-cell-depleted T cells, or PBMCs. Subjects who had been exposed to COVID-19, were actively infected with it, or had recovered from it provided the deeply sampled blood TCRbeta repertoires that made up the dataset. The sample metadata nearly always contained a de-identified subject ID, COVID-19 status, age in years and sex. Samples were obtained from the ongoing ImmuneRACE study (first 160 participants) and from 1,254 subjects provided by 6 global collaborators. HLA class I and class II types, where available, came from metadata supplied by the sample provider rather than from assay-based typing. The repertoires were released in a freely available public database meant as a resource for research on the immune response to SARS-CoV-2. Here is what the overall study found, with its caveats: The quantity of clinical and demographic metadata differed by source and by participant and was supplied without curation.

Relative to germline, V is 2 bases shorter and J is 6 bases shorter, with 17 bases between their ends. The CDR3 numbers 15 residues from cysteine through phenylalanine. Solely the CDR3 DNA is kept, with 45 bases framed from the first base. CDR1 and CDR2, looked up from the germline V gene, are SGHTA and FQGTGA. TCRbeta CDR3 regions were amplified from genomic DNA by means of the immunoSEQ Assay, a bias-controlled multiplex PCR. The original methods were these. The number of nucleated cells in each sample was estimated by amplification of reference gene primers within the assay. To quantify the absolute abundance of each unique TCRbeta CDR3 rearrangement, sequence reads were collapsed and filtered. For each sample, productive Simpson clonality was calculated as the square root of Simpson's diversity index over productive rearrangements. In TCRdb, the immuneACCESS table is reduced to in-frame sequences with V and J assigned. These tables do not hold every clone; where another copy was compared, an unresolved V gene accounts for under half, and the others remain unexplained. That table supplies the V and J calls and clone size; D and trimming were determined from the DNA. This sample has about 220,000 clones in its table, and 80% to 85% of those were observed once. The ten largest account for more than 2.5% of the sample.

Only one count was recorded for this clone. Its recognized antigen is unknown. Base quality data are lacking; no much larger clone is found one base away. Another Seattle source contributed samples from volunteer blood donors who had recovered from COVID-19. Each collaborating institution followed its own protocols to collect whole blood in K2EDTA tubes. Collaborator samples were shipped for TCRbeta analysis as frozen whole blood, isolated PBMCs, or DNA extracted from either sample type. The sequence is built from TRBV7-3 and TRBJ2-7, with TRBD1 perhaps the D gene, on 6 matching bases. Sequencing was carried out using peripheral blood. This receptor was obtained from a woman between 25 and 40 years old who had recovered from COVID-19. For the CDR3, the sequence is CASSLQGRRPFEQYF. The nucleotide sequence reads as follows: TGTGCCAGCAGCTTACAGGGGCGGCGCCCCTTCGAGCAGTACTTC.